The rows below give T cell receptor beta chains drawn from one sample of a study of monozygotic twins with inflammatory bowel disease. TCRdb reprocessed the 5' RACE reads, keeping one entry per CDR3 protein, no DNA. This sample's table has 310,000 or so distinct CDR3 sequences. Material for sequencing was blood. The receptors shown here come from a human donor with ulcerative colitis or Crohn's disease, or a healthy co-twin of an affected twin (not recorded which). Each CDR3 is given with its conserved first and last residue.

j_gene,v_gene,CDR3aa
TRBJ2-3,TRBV5-1,CASRSTGTDTQYF
TRBJ2-5,TRBV20-1,CSASGSTETQYF
TRBJ2-7,TRBV6-2/TRBV6-3,CASSYLPHEQYF
TRBJ1-1,TRBV28,CASSLWEDTANTEAFF
TRBJ2-7,TRBV20-1,CSASLGRHSSYEQYF
TRBJ2-5,TRBV12-3/TRBV12-4,CASSLGTGSVETQYF
TRBJ2-1,TRBV5-1,CASSLGGGNSYNEQFF
TRBJ1-5,TRBV7-9,CASSLDSGGNQPQHF
TRBJ2-1,TRBV10-2,CASSESLGNEQFF
TRBJ2-1,TRBV5-1,CASSTGTVYNEQFF
TRBJ2-6,TRBV12-3/TRBV12-4,CASRGTGTGANVLTF
TRBJ2-7,TRBV10-2,CANHSAPWSYEQYF
TRBJ2-7,TRBV27,CASRSRVYAGGEQYF
TRBJ1-5,TRBV12-3/TRBV12-4,CASSSTGATQPQHF
TRBJ2-5,TRBV20-1,CSARDFTGRETQYF
TRBJ2-1,TRBV7-9,CASIGLGRAYNEQFF
TRBJ2-2,TRBV12-3/TRBV12-4,CASSLAGGAGELFF
TRBJ2-5,TRBV9,CASSFRVQETQYF
TRBJ2-1,TRBV7-2,CASSSDRGPYNEQFF
TRBJ2-2,TRBV6-2/TRBV6-3,CASRPTSGRTGELFF
TRBJ2-1,TRBV19,CATSIQAGVNGEQFF
TRBJ1-5,TRBV20-1,CSATKQKQGEDQPQHF
TRBJ2-4,TRBV7-2,CASSSIAKNMQYF
TRBJ2-1,TRBV6-1,CASRNLAGSPDEQFF
TRBJ2-1,TRBV27,CAVAAPGGEQFF
TRBJ2-2,TRBV4-1,CASSQVLRTSVANTGELFF
TRBJ2-7,TRBV28,CASSIPQRQGHEQYF
TRBJ2-7,TRBV2,CASKQEPSYEQYF
TRBJ1-1,TRBV6-1,CASPDTMNTEAFF
TRBJ1-1,TRBV20-1,CSAMRGDTEAFF
TRBJ2-3,TRBV6-2/TRBV6-3,CASSYSSLKDAQYF
TRBJ2-1,TRBV28,CASSLDYNNEQFF
TRBJ2-7,TRBV5-1,CASSLGDPPYEQYF
TRBJ2-5,TRBV5-1,CASSLVPSGEFQETQYF
TRBJ2-7,TRBV5-1,CASSPTSWGVAYEQYF
TRBJ2-7,TRBV6-5,CASVGRSSYEQYF
TRBJ2-7,TRBV4-3,CASSPTVAYEQYF
TRBJ2-5,TRBV3-1,CASSQDGGPEETQYF
TRBJ1-5,TRBV28,CATNPRGGTRNQPQHF
TRBJ2-5,TRBV20-1,CSARRTSSGWETQYF
TRBJ2-2,TRBV9,CASSVEAGNTGELFF
TRBJ1-5,TRBV7-6,CASSLEGSDQPQHF
TRBJ2-5,TRBV5-4,CASAGTGGVQETQYF
TRBJ2-6,TRBV11-2,CASSLDSWAGANVLTF
TRBJ2-1,TRBV20-1,CSARMASGFNEQFF
TRBJ2-4,TRBV5-1,CASSLLYRGPKNIQYF
TRBJ1-6,TRBV5-1,CASSLGDRDGSPLHF
TRBJ2-7,TRBV11-2,CASTSAPGSSYEQYF
TRBJ2-1,TRBV11-3,CASSPGLAGGNEQFF
TRBJ1-1,TRBV15,CATSRTGVNTEAFF
TRBJ2-5,TRBV20-1,CSARDGGRYQETQYF